Listed here is a single T cell receptor (beta chain). Patients in Seattle were enrolled during active infection, then followed longitudinally. Original handling: Nucleated cell counts were estimated from reference gene primer amplification. The assay was immunoSEQ multiplex PCR, and TCRdb's table has in-frame clones only and misses some. The DNA was the basis for D and trimming; V, J and clone size are from that table. The data show 300,000 to 400,000 clones, 87% seen once. The data are from a study of blood T cell repertoires in COVID-19. Study as a whole: The United States, Italy and Spain provided the acute and convalescent COVID-19 samples. T cells, B-cell-depleted T cells, or PBMCs supplied cDNA or gDNA.

The clonotype comes from a woman between 50 and 59 years old with COVID-19, enrolled during active disease. Sequences were obtained from peripheral blood.

CDR3 region: CASSAQGASVTNEKLFF. CDR3 DNA sequence: TGTGCCAGCAGCGCCCAGGGGGCTTCCGTGACTAATGAAAAACTGTTTTTT. The chain uses TRBV9 and TRBJ1-4; 8 nucleotides match TRBD1. Germline CDR1 reads SGDLS; CDR2 reads YYNGEE. The CDR3 sequence is 17 residues long. The trim removed 3 bases at V and 2 bases at J, leaving 9 bases unmatched.